This TCR beta chain came from a study of graft-versus-host responses after intestinal transplantation. Study in general: Each recipient received anti-thymocyte globulin induction, then tacrolimus and steroids for around 3 years. Study-level findings and limits: The authors found GvH clones in recipient marrow, some appearing first in ileum or blood.

Measured with immunoSEQ multiplex PCR; TCRdb has only the in-frame clones, and not every one. The sample holds over 70,000 clones, under 85% seen once. As for this clone: What it binds is not known.

Material: unstimulated CD8+ T cells sorted from spleen or lymph node cells, obtained before intestinal transplant. The sequence was obtained from a human donor who received an intestinal transplant.

CDR3 protein: CASSQDLWLGPYEQYF. For the CDR3, the DNA is TGCGCCAGCAGCCAAGATCTGTGGCTGGGCCCCTACGAGCAGTACTTC. This rearrangement joins TRBV4-1 to TRBJ2-7; D unresolved. The V gene's germline CDR1 is MGHRA and CDR2 YSYEKL. V was cut by 0 bases and J by 2 bases, with 14 bases left in between. The CDR3 spans 16 residues.